This TCR beta chain is drawn from a study of blood T cell repertoires in COVID-19. The protocol was immunoSEQ multiplex PCR, while the TCRdb copy is restricted to in-frame clones and leaves out a portion. In the table there are about 64,000 clones, approximately 85% of which are singletons. Trimming removed 0 bases from V and 3 bases from J; junction bases left unmatched: 9. CDR1 LGHNA and CDR2 YNFKEQ come from the germline V gene. This CDR3 has 17 amino acids. The chain uses TRBV4-2 and TRBJ2-7; TRBD1 aligns across 9 bases. Source material: peripheral blood. This TCR was recovered from a woman aged 55-69 years with COVID-19, enrolled during active disease. The CDR3 DNA follows: TGTGCCAGCAGCCAAGACCCCTTTCGGGACAGGGACTACGAGCAGTACTTC. It codes for CASSQDPFRDRDYEQYF.